This TCR beta chain was recorded in a study of blood T cell repertoires in COVID-19. The wider study: Specimens from acute and convalescent COVID-19 originated in the United States, Italy and Spain. T cells, B-cell-depleted T cells, or PBMCs provided the cDNA or gDNA that served as material.

Some clones are missing from TCRdb's copy, which holds only in-frame ones; the method was immunoSEQ multiplex PCR. This sample yields approximately 29,000 clones, of which 88% are seen a single time; 13% to 15% belongs to the top ten. The V gene end was trimmed by 2 bases and the J gene end by 3 bases; junction bases not matched to a gene: 5. The CDR3 is made up of 16 amino acids. Per germline, CDR1 KGHSH and CDR2 LQKENI. This sequence joins TRBV18 and TRBJ2-1; 9 nucleotides align to TRBD1. This sequence was found in a human donor with active COVID-19. The donor label of this sample is uncertain. Material: peripheral blood. The CDR3 is CASSPYGTGIYNEQFF. In DNA, the CDR3 is TGTGCCAGCTCACCATACGGGACAGGGATCTACAATGAGCAGTTCTTC.